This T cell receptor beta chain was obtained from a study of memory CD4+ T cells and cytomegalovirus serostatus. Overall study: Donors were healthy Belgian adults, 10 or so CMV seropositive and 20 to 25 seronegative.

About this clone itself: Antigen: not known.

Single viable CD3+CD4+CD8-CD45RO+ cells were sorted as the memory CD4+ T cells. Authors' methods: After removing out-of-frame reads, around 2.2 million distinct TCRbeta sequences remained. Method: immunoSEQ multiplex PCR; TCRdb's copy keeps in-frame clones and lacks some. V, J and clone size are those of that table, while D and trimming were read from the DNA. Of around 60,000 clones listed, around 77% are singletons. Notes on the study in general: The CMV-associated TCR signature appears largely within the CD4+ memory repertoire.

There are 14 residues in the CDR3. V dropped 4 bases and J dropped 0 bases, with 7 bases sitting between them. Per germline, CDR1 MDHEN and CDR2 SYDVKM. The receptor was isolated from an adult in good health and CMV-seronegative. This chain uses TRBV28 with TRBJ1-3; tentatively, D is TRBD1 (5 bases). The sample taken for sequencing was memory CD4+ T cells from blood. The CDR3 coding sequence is TGTGCCAGCAGTTCACAGGCCTCTGGAAACACCATATATTTT. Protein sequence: CASSSQASGNTIYF.